These 6 T cell receptor beta chains were all obtained from the same sample, sequenced in a study of shared clonotypes between healthy human individuals. Positive CCR7 selection of CD45RO-negative cells yielded the naive CD8 cells, and terminally differentiated effector memory CD45RA+ cells were excluded. TCRdb's copy holds only in-frame clones and misses some; the assay was immunoSEQ multiplex PCR. The sample consists of about 700,000 clones, about 92% of them appearing once. Specimen: naive CD8+ T cells sorted from blood. These TCRs come from a man under 40 in good health.

For the CDR3, the DNA is TGTGCCAGCAGTGACACTACAGGGGGCAGCTACGAGCAGTACTTC. Protein product: CASSDTTGGSYEQYF. The chain uses TRBV6-1 and TRBJ2-7; 9 bases are a match to TRBD1. Germline CDR1 and CDR2: MNHNS and SASEGT. Trimming took 3 bases from V and 3 from J; bases not matched to a gene: 6. The CDR3 consists of 15 residues.

This chain uses TRBV27 with TRBJ2-1; 12 bases line up with TRBD2. The CDR3 runs 18 residues. The germline gives CDR1 MNHEY, CDR2 SMNVEV (reference sequence). V shed 4 bases and J 8 bases; nucleotides not matched to a gene: 15. CDR3 sequence (DNA): TGTGCCAGCAGTTCCCCCGATCTAGCGGGAGGGCTACAGGATGAGCAGTTCTTC. This encodes CASSSPDLAGGLQDEQFF.

The CDR3 spells CASSIVAGALFGDTEAFF. The CDR3 DNA follows: TGTGCCAGTAGTATAGTAGCGGGGGCGTTGTTTGGCGACACTGAAGCTTTCTTT. The chain links TRBV19 to TRBJ1-1; TRBD1 might be the D (6 bases). Germline V gives CDR1 LNHDA, CDR2 SQIVND (reference sequence). V lost 1 base and J 3 bases, leaving 21 bases between the germline ends. CDR3 length: 18 residues.

The chain combines TRBV7-9 with TRBJ2-3, with D possibly TRBD1 on 6 matching bases. CDR3 size: 17 residues. Germline CDR1 is SEHNR and CDR2 is FQNEAQ (reference sequence). V lost 5 bases, J lost 0 bases, and 18 bases lay in between. The CDR3 DNA follows: TGTGCCAGCAGCCCAAGAACCGGGACAATTAGCACAGATACGCAGTATTTT. This encodes CASSPRTGTISTDTQYF. Drawing the rest from reference TRBV7-9 and TRBJ2-3, the complete variable domain is DTGVSQNPRHKITKRGQNVTFRCDPISEHNRLYWYRQTLGQGPEFLTYFQNEAQLEKSRLLSDRFSAERPKGSFSTLEIQRTEQGDSAMYLCASSPRTGTISTDTQYFGPGTRLTVL.

The J gene is TRBJ2-1, the V gene TRBV29-1, with 7 bases identical to TRBD1. The CDR3 runs 13 residues. Trimming took 7 bases from V and 2 from J; bases not matched to a gene: 5. Germline CDR1 reads SQVTM; CDR2 reads ANQGSEA. CDR3 sequence: CSGTGEPYNEQFF. The DNA of the CDR3 is TGCAGCGGAACAGGGGAACCCTACAATGAGCAGTTCTTC.

V gene TRBV7-9 combines with J gene TRBJ2-2, with D tentatively TRBD2 (6 bases). CDR1 is SEHNR, CDR2 FQNEAQ, per germline (reference sequence). Trimming removed 2 bases from V and 6 bases from J, with 10 bases in between. The CDR3 consists of 14 residues. CDR3 sequence: CASSLKTSPGELFF. CDR3 bases: TGTGCCAGCAGCTTAAAGACTAGTCCCGGGGAGCTGTTTTTT.